These 23 T cell receptor beta chains originate from one sample sequenced in a study of blood T cell repertoires in COVID-19. The table came from immunoSEQ multiplex PCR; TCRdb's copy has only in-frame clones and leaves some out. The sample includes fewer than 500,000 clones, 85% to 90% of them seen just once. The sequencing input was PBMCs or T cells enriched from blood (not recorded which). The receptors stem from a man aged 25-45 years who had recovered from COVID-19.

The chain is built from TRBV10-2 and TRBJ1-3; D is perhaps TRBD1 (5 bases). The length of the CDR3 is 14 residues. V lost 7 bases, J lost 0 bases, and 10 bases lay in between. Germline V CDR1 and CDR2: WSHSY, SAAADI. The CDR3 here is CASKRGHSGNTIYF. DNA for the CDR3: TGCGCCAGCAAGCGGGGCCACTCTGGAAACACCATATATTTT.

This clone was found once. J is TRBJ2-1 and V is TRBV10-3; 8 bases are a match to TRBD2. The ends lost 3 bases at V and 7 bases at J; junction bases unmatched: 2. Germline assignment: CDR1 ENHRY and CDR2 SYGVKD. CDR3 size: 13 residues. The CDR3 DNA is TGTGCCATCAGTGACGGACTAGCTAATGAGCAGTTCTTC. It translates to CAISDGLANEQFF.

The genes are TRBV27 and TRBJ2-3, with D tentatively TRBD1 (5 bases). CDR3 size: 13 residues. V lost 5 bases, J lost 7 bases, and 13 bases lay in between. Germline CDR1 MNHEY, CDR2 SMNVEV (reference sequence). The CDR3 sequence is CASSTDRFYTQYF. DNA for the CDR3: TGTGCCAGCAGTACCGACAGATTCTATACGCAGTATTTT.

The chain uses TRBV19 and TRBJ2-6; tentatively, D is TRBD1 (5 bases). The CDR3 is 15 residues long. CDR1 and CDR2 (germline): LNHDA, SQIVND (reference sequence). Trimming removed 3 bases at V and 2 bases at J, with 8 bases between. The CDR3 spells CASSIQGTGANVLTF. The CDR3 bases are TGTGCCAGTAGTATCCAGGGAACTGGGGCCAACGTCCTGACTTTC. Full variable domain (outside the CDR3, taken from reference TRBV19 and TRBJ2-6): DGGITQSPKYLFRKEGQNVTLSCEQNLNHDAMYWYRQDPGQGLRLIYYSQIVNDFQKGDIAEGYSVSREKKESFPLTVTSAQKNPTAFYLCASSIQGTGANVLTFGAGSRLTVL.

The chain uses TRBV27 and TRBJ2-3; 15 positions agree with TRBD2. This CDR3 is built from 15 residues. Unmatched junction bases numbered 3, after V lost 5 bases and J lost 6 bases. In germline, CDR1 is MNHEY, CDR2 SMNVEV (reference sequence). CDR3 in amino acids: CASSAGTSGRDTQYF. The CDR3 coding sequence is TGTGCCAGCAGTGCCGGGACTAGCGGGAGGGATACGCAGTATTTT.

This rearrangement joins TRBV5-1 to TRBJ1-5; D is undetermined. Trimming cost V 0 bases and J 3 bases, with 7 bases left between them. The germline V gene encodes CDR1 SGHRS and CDR2 YFSETQ. The CDR3 consists of 14 residues. The CDR3 reads CASSLDSPNQPQHF. The CDR3, as DNA: TGCGCCAGCAGCTTGGACAGCCCCAATCAGCCCCAGCATTTT.

V is TRBV19 and J is TRBJ2-7; a possible D gene is TRBD1 (6 bases). The CDR3 covers 12 residues. Germline CDR1 and CDR2: LNHDA and SQIVND (reference sequence). Trimming took 9 bases from V and 5 from J, leaving 14 bases between them. CDR3 in amino acids: CASTDRTDEQYF. The CDR3 nucleotides read TGTGCCAGCACAGACAGGACCGACGAGCAGTACTTC.

The chain joins TRBV2 to TRBJ2-7; 9 nucleotides agree with TRBD2. After removal of 3 bases from V and 6 bases from J, the junction contained 9 bases not matched to a gene. The CDR3 length is 15 residues. Per germline, CDR1 SNHLY and CDR2 FYNNEI. For the CDR3, the DNA is TGTGCCAGCAGTGAGGGTAGCGGGAGTGTCTCCGAGCAGTACTTC. Translation: CASSEGSGSVSEQYF.

The chain combines TRBV30 with TRBJ2-1; possible D gene TRBD2, 5 bases. Germline values: CDR1 GTSNPN, CDR2 SVGIG (reference sequence). CDR3 length: 14 residues. V was trimmed by 0 bases and J by 6 bases, leaving 12 bases between them. CDR3 protein: CAWSVDSLGNEQFF. In DNA form, the CDR3 reads TGTGCCTGGAGTGTGGACTCCCTGGGCAATGAGCAGTTCTTC.

The chain couples TRBV7-8 to TRBJ1-2, with unresolved D. Germline V CDR1 and CDR2: SGHVS, FQNEAQ. The CDR3 runs 14 residues. V lost 4 bases, J lost 2 bases, and 11 bases lay in between. DNA for the CDR3: TGTGCCAGCAGCTCAGCCCCGGGAAACTATGGCTACACCTTC. Its protein product is CASSSAPGNYGYTF.

The rearrangement uses TRBV7-9 and TRBJ2-7, with 8 bases identical to TRBD2. This CDR3 is built from 15 residues. V lost 5 bases and J lost 6; bases outside the gene matches: 12. Germline CDR1 and CDR2: SEHNR and FQNEAQ (reference sequence). The CDR3 loop reads CASSASSGPGLEQYF. CDR3 DNA sequence: TGTGCCAGCAGCGCTTCTAGCGGGCCTGGGCTCGAGCAGTACTTC.

The rearrangement links TRBV2 to TRBJ1-2; D gene unclear. This CDR3 region has 15 residues. Trimming took 1 base from V and 4 from J, leaving 13 bases between them. Germline CDR1 and CDR2: SNHLY and FYNNEI. For the CDR3, the DNA is TGTGCCAGCAGTGAAGTCCAGCGTCCTGGCTATGGCTACACCTTC. Residues: CASSEVQRPGYGYTF.

A note on this clone: The same CDR3 can be traced to other DNA sequences in this sample. This chain joins TRBV6-5 and TRBJ2-7; 7 bases fit TRBD1. The CDR3 extends over 15 amino acids. J lost 3 bases, V lost 0 bases, and 5 bases had no gene match. Germline V gives CDR1 MNHEY, CDR2 SVGAGI. The CDR3 DNA reads as TGTGCCAGCAGTTACTCCGGACAGGCGGACTACGAGCAGTACTTC. Translated: CASSYSGQADYEQYF.

CDR3: CASKSNEKLFF. The CDR3 DNA follows: TGCGCCAGCAAGAGTAATGAAAAACTGTTTTTT. The chain couples TRBV5-1 to TRBJ1-4; D call uncertain. Germline assignment: CDR1 SGHRS and CDR2 YFSETQ. Trimming stripped 6 bases from V and 4 bases from J, with 4 bases between. The CDR3 runs 11 residues.

The chain carries TRBV30 and TRBJ1-5; D uncertain. The CDR3 is 13 amino acids. Germline V gives CDR1 GTSNPN, CDR2 SVGIG (reference sequence). The V gene lost 2 bases and the J gene lost 5 bases, with 10 bases spanning the gap. CDR3 DNA sequence: TGTGCCTGGAGTCTATGGGCAGATCAGCCCCAGCATTTT. This gives the protein CAWSLWADQPQHF.

V is TRBV28 and J is TRBJ1-6, with a weak D call TRBD1 (6 bases). The CDR3 extends over 15 amino acids. In germline, CDR1 is MDHEN, CDR2 SYDVKM. With 4 bases removed from V and 7 bases from J, the gap between germline ends came to 14 bases. The CDR3 is CASSSGQRGNSPLHF. DNA of the CDR3: TGTGCCAGCAGTTCCGGACAGCGAGGAAATTCACCCCTCCACTTT. Full variable domain (missing parts from reference TRBV28 and TRBJ1-6): DVKVTQSSRYLVKRTGEKVFLECVQDMDHENMFWYRQDPGLGLRLIYFSYDVKMKEKGDIPEGYSVSREKKERFSLILESASTNQTSMYLCASSSGQRGNSPLHFGNGTRLTVT.

The chain carries TRBV12-5 and TRBJ2-7, with 7 bases lining up with TRBD2. The length of the CDR3 is 14 residues. The germline V gene has CDR1 LGHNT and CDR2 FRNRAP. The V segment lost 2 bases and the J segment 6 bases; nucleotides outside the gene matches: 7. As DNA, the CDR3 is TGTGCTAGTGGTTTGAGGTACCCGGGAGGCGAGCAGTACTTC. This encodes CASGLRYPGGEQYF.

The CDR3 nucleotides are TGCAGCGCCCGGGGAGGACAGGGGTCGGAAGAGCAGTACTTC. Translated, it gives CSARGGQGSEEQYF. The chain uses TRBV29-1 and TRBJ2-7, with 9 bases lining up with TRBD1. CDR1 is SQVTM, CDR2 ANQGSEA, per germline. The V gene end was trimmed by 7 bases and the J gene end by 7 bases; junction bases not matched to a gene: 14. This CDR3 has 14 residues.

J is TRBJ2-5 and V is TRBV15, with no clear D. V was cut by 0 bases and J by 1 base, with 6 bases left in between. Germline V gene sequence: CDR1 LNHNV, CDR2 YYDKDF (reference sequence). The CDR3 consists of 14 residues. The CDR3 reads CATSRDSGQETQYF. CDR3 DNA sequence: TGTGCCACCAGCAGAGATTCGGGCCAAGAGACCCAGTACTTC.

The chain couples TRBV11-2 to TRBJ2-6; no definite D call. Per the germline V gene, CDR1 is SGHAT and CDR2 is FQNNGV. V lost 6 bases and J lost 1, with 7 bases in between. This CDR3 has 14 residues. The CDR3: CASRALSGANVLTF. CDR3 coding DNA: TGTGCCAGCAGAGCTTTGTCTGGGGCCAACGTCCTGACTTTC.

The chain carries TRBV29-1 and TRBJ1-1, with 8 bases lining up with TRBD1. Trimming at V came to 1 base and at J to 6 bases, leaving 1 base not matched to a gene. CDR3 size: 12 residues. Germline values: CDR1 SQVTM, CDR2 ANQGSEA. In nucleotides, the CDR3 is TGCAGCGTTGAAGCAGGGGGCTCTGAAGCTTTCTTT. Protein product: CSVEAGGSEAFF.

The chain links TRBV7-2 to TRBJ2-7; possible D gene TRBD2, 6 bases. CDR1 is SGHTA, CDR2 FQGNSA, per germline. The CDR3 spans 15 residues. Trimming removed 3 bases from V and 3 bases from J, with 15 bases in between. The CDR3 nucleotides read TGTGCCAGCAGCTTTGACGGGAGTAACCTCTACGAGCAGTACTTC. Its protein is CASSFDGSNLYEQYF.

The gene calls are TRBV11-2 and TRBJ1-2; TRBD1 agrees at 8 bases. The CDR3 runs 14 residues. After removal of 4 bases from V and 7 bases from J, the junction contained 8 bases not matched to a gene. Germline values: CDR1 SGHAT, CDR2 FQNNGV. In DNA form, the CDR3 reads TGTGCCAGCAGCTCCCCGGGACAGGAGCGTGGCTACACCTTC. Translating gives CASSSPGQERGYTF.